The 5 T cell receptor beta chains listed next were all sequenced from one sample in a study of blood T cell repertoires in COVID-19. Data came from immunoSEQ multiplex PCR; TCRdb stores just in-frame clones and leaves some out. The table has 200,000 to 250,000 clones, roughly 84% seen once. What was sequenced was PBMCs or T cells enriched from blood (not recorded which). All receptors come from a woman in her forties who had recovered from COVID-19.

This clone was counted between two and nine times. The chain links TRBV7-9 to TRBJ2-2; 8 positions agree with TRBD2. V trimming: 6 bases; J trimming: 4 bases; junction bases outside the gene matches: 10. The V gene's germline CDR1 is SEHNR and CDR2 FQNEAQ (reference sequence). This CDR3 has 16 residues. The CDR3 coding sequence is TGTGCCAGCAGACCCCCGGGACTAGTACCCACCGGGGAGCTGTTTTTT. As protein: CASRPPGLVPTGELFF.

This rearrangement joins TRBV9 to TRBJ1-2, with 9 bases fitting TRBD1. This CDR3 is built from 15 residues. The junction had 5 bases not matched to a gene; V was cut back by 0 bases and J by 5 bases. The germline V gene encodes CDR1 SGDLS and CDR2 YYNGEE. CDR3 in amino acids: CASSVGAGTGYGYTF. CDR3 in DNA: TGTGCCAGCAGCGTAGGGGCCGGGACAGGGTATGGCTACACCTTC.

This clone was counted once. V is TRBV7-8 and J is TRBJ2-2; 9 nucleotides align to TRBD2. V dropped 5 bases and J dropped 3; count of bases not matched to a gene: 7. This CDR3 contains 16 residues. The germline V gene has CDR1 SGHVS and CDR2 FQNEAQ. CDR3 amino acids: CASSLLGGRDTGELFF. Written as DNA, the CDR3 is TGTGCCAGCAGCCTCTTGGGCGGGAGGGACACCGGGGAGCTGTTTTTT.

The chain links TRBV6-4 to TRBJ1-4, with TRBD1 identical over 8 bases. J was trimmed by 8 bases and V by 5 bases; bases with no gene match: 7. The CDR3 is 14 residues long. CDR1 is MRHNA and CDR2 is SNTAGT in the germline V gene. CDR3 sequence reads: CASSPTAGGEKLFF. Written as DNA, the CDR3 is TGTGCCAGCAGTCCAACCGCAGGGGGCGAAAAACTGTTTTTT.

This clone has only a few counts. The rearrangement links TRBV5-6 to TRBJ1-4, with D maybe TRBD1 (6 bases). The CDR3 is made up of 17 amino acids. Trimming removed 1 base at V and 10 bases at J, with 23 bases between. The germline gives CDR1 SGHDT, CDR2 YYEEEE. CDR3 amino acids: CASSLRSSGTRPSKLFF. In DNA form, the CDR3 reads TGTGCCAGCAGCTTGCGAAGTTCGGGGACAAGACCTTCAAAACTGTTTTTT.